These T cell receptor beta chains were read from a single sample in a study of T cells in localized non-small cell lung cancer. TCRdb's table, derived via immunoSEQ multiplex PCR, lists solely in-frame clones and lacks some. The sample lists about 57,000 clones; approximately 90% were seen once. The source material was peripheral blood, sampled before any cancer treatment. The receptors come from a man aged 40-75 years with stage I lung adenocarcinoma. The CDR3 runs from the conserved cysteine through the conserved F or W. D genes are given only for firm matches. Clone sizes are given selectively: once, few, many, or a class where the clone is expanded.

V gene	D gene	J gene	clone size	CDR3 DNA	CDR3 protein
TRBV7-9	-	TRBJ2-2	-	TGTGCCAGCAGCCGAGATCCCGCCGGGGAGCTGTTTTTT	CASSRDPAGELFF
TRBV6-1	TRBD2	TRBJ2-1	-	TGTGCCAGCCTCCCAGCGGGAGGTGACAATGAGCAGTTCTTC	CASLPAGGDNEQFF
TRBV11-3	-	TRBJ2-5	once	TGTGCCAGCAGCTTAGCCCCAAGGGAGACCCAGTACTTC	CASSLAPRETQYF
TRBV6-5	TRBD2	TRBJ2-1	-	TGTGCCAGCAGTTTGGCGGGAGGTCGCAATGAGCAGTTCTTC	CASSLAGGRNEQFF
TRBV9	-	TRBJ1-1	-	TGTGCCAGCAGCACCCCAGGGATCACTGAAGCTTTCTTT	CASSTPGITEAFF
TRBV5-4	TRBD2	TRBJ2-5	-	TGTGCCAGCAGCCCCCCGGGAGGACAAGAGACCCAGTACTTC	CASSPPGGQETQYF
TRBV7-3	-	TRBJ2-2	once	TGTGCCAGCAGCTCGGGACGGCCGAACACCGGGGAGCTGTTTTTT	CASSSGRPNTGELFF
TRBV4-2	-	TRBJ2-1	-	TGTGCCAGCAGCCAAGAGTCAGTTAGCTCCTACAATGAGCAGTTCTTC	CASSQESVSSYNEQFF
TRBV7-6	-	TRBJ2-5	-	TGTGCCAGCAGCCTCGAGTACCAAGAGACCCAGTACTTC	CASSLEYQETQYF
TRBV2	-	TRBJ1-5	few	TGTGCCAGCAGTGTACGGCCAGAAGGTCAGCCCCAGCATTTT	CASSVRPEGQPQHF
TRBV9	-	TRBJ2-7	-	TGTGCCAGCAGCGTAGACGCTGGCGAGCAGTACTTC	CASSVDAGEQYF
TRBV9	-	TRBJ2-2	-	TGTGCCAGCAGCGTAGTTCCCACCGGGGAGCTGTTTTTT	CASSVVPTGELFF
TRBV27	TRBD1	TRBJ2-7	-	TGTGCCAGCAGTCCACAGGGGGCTACCGATTCCGAGCAGTACTTC	CASSPQGATDSEQYF
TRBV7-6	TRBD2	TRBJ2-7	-	TGTGCCAGCAGCGCCGTGGGGGGGGGCGAGCAGTACTTC	CASSAVGGGEQYF
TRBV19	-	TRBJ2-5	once	TGTGCCAGTAGTAGACGGACCCAAGAGACCCAGTACTTC	CASSRRTQETQYF
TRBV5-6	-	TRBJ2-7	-	TGTGCCAGCAGCTCGGCCTCGGGGTGGGAGCAGTACTTC	CASSSASGWEQYF
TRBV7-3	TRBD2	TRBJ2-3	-	TGTGCCAGCAGCTTAAACCCGGGACTAGTACCAGATACGCAGTATTTT	CASSLNPGLVPDTQYF
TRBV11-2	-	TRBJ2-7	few	TGTGCCAGCAGCCGTCAGAGGGGTACCTACGAGCAGTACTTC	CASSRQRGTYEQYF
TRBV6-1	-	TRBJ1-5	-	TGTGCCAGCAGTGAATGGGTAGATAGCAATCAGCCCCAGCATTTT	CASSEWVDSNQPQHF
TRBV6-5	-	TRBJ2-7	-	TGTGCCAGCAACCCCTCGGGGGATACCACCTACGAGCAGTACTTC	CASNPSGDTTYEQYF
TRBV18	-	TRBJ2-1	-	TGTGCCAGCTCACCAGTCAACAGGGACAATGAGCAGTTCTTC	CASSPVNRDNEQFF
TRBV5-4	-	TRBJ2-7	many	TGTGCCAGCAGCCCTAGCAGGTCCTACGAGCAGTACTTC	CASSPSRSYEQYF
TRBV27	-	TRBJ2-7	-	TGTGCCAGCAGTTTCTCGGATCCAGGGGAAGGGTACGAGCAGTACTTC	CASSFSDPGEGYEQYF
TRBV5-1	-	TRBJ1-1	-	TGCGCCAGCAGACTCCAGACAGATGAAGCTTTCTTT	CASRLQTDEAFF
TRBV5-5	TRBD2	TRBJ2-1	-	TGTGCCAGCAGCTTGGTATGGGCGGGAGGGCCTATCTCCTCCTACAATGAGCAGTTCTTC	CASSLVWAGGPISSYNEQFF
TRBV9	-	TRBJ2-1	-	TGTGCCAGCAGCGTTTCCAACTTAAATGAGCAGTTCTTC	CASSVSNLNEQFF
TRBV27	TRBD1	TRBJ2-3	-	TGTGCCAGCAGTTACCTAGACAGGGGAAGCACAGATACGCAGTATTTT	CASSYLDRGSTDTQYF
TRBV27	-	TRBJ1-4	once	TGTGCCAGCAGTTTTTCTAACTCTAATGAAAAACTGTTTTTT	CASSFSNSNEKLFF
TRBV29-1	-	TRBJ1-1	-	TGCAGCGTTGGGTCCGGGAACACTGAAGCTTTCTTT	CSVGSGNTEAFF
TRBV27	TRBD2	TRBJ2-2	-	TGTGCCAGCAGCCGACTAGCGGGAGTGTGGGAGCTGTTTTTT	CASSRLAGVWELFF
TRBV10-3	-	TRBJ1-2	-	TGTGCCATCAGCTCTTTTGGGGGCGCTAACTATGGCTACACCTTC	CAISSFGGANYGYTF
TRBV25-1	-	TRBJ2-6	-	TGTGCCAGCAGTGAGGGGGTGACAGGGGCCAACGTCCTGACTTTC	CASSEGVTGANVLTF
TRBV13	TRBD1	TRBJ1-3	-	TGTGCCAGCAGCTCCTGGACCAATATTATGGGACAGGCAGATTCATCTGGAAACACCATATATTTT	CASSSWTNIMGQADSSGNTIYF
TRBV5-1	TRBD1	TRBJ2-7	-	TGCGCCAGCAGCTTACAGGGGAGTAATCACGAGCAGTACTTC	CASSLQGSNHEQYF
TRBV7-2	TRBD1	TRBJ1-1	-	TGTGCCAGCAGCTTACTGGGACAGGGGAGGGGAGCTTTCTTT	CASSLLGQGRGAFF
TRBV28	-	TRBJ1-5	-	TGTGCCAGCAGTCGGGGGAATCAGCCCCAGCATTTT	CASSRGNQPQHF
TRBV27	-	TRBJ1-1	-	TGTGCCAGCAGTTTATCGGGAGCGAGCACTGAAGCTTTCTTT	CASSLSGASTEAFF
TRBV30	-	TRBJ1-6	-	TGTGCCTGGAGTGTACGGGGAAGTTCATGGAATTCACCCCTCCACTTT	CAWSVRGSSWNSPLHF
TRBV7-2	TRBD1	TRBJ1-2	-	TGTGCCAGCAGCTTAGCGAAACGGACAGGGGTGGGCTACACCTTC	CASSLAKRTGVGYTF
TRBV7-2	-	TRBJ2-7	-	TGTGCCAGCAGGACCACACAGGGTTCGTACGAGCAGTACTTC	CASRTTQGSYEQYF
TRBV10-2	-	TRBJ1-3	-	TGCGCCAGCAGTGAGTCGGGGCAGAGCTCTGGAAACACCATATATTTT	CASSESGQSSGNTIYF
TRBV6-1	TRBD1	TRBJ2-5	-	TGTGCCAGCGGCGGGACAGGGGTTCAAGAGACCCAGTACTTC	CASGGTGVQETQYF
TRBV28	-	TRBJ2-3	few	TGTGCCAGCAGTCCCGTGCTAGCGACTTTACGGGATACGCAGTATTTT	CASSPVLATLRDTQYF
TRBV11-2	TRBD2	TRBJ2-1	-	TGTGCCAGCAGCTTAGGAGCAGCGGGAGCCAATGAGCAGTTCTTC	CASSLGAAGANEQFF
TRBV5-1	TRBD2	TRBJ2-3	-	TGCGCCAGCAGCCCGAGCGGGAGTGGTACAGATACGCAGTATTTT	CASSPSGSGTDTQYF
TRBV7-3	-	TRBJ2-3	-	TGTGCCAGCAGCTTAAGTGGGACAGATACGCAGTATTTT	CASSLSGTDTQYF
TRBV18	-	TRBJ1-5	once	TGTGCCAGCTCCCAGACAGGTGACCGGGCTCCCCAGCATTTT	CASSQTGDRAPQHF
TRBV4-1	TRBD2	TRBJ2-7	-	TGCGCCAGCAGCCAAGATCGCGGGAGTACTTACGAGCAGTACTTC	CASSQDRGSTYEQYF
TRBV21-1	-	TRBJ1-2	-	TGTGCCAGCAGCAAAGGACACCACCGGACAGGGGACTATGGCTACACCTTC	CASSKGHHRTGDYGYTF
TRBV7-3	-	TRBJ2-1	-	TGTGCCAGCAGCAGGGAGAGGATAGGGAGCGATGAGCAGTTCTTC	CASSRERIGSDEQFF
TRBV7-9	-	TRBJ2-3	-	TGTGCCAGCAGCTTACGTACAGATACGCAGTATTTT	CASSLRTDTQYF
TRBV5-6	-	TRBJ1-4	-	TGTGCCAGCAGCAACCGGGACGTTCAAGAAAAACTGTTTTTT	CASSNRDVQEKLFF
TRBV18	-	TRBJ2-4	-	TGTGCCAGCTCACCACCGATCCTGGTAAACATTCAGTACTTC	CASSPPILVNIQYF